The 9 T cell receptor beta chains reported below all come from one sample, sequenced in a study of OX40 agonist ivuxolimab in advanced cancers. TCRdb keeps only in-frame clones here, not all; method: immunoSEQ multiplex PCR. The sample holds about 83,000 clones, around four fifths seen once. The input for sequencing was CD4+ or CD8+ T cells sorted from blood, taken in a trial of the OX40 agonist ivuxolimab. These receptors all stem from an adult with an advanced solid tumor such as melanoma, head and neck, liver or kidney cancer.

V usage is TRBV18 and J usage is TRBJ1-2; D perhaps matches TRBD1 (6 bases). Germline CDR1 reads KGHSH; CDR2 reads LQKENI. Deletions cut 6 bases from V and 2 bases from J, with 13 bases between. There are 14 residues in the CDR3. This CDR3 is CASSAGTQNYGYTF. For the CDR3, the DNA is TGTGCCAGCTCGGCAGGGACACAGAACTATGGCTACACCTTC.

V is TRBV6-5 and J is TRBJ1-1, with D hard to call. The germline gives CDR1 MNHEY, CDR2 SVGAGI. Trimming took off 7 bases at V and 1 base at J, with 16 bases between the two ends. This CDR3 contains 15 residues. The CDR3 nucleotides read TGTGCCAGCACCCCCCAAAGGGTGAGGAACACTGAAGCTTTCTTT. Protein sequence: CASTPQRVRNTEAFF.

The chain has TRBV2 and TRBJ2-2, with D hard to call. V was clipped by 5 bases and J by 7 bases, with 8 bases between them. The germline V gene encodes CDR1 SNHLY and CDR2 FYNNEI. The CDR3 extends over 12 amino acids. The CDR3 reads CASSFGFGELFF. DNA for the CDR3: TGTGCCAGCAGTTTCGGGTTCGGGGAGCTGTTTTTT.

Here the CDR3 DNA reads TGCAGCCACCTGACTAGCGGGGGGTCCTACGAGCAGTACTTC. It specifies CSHLTSGGSYEQYF. The V and J genes are TRBV29-1 and TRBJ2-7; 13 positions agree with TRBD2. J lost 1 base, V lost 8 bases, and 5 bases had no gene match. The CDR3 runs to 14 residues. CDR1 and CDR2 (germline): SQVTM, ANQGSEA.

V usage is TRBV7-9 and J usage is TRBJ1-6; unclear D gene. Trimming removed 5 bases from V and 7 bases from J, with 12 bases in between. This CDR3 has 14 residues. Germline values: CDR1 SEHNR, CDR2 FQNEAQ (reference sequence). The CDR3 sequence: CASSPRGVNSPLHF. The DNA of the CDR3 is TGTGCCAGCAGCCCTAGAGGTGTGAATTCACCCCTCCACTTT.

The chain combines TRBV7-6 with TRBJ2-5; D gene uncertain. The CDR3 totals 14 residues. V was pared by 0 bases and J by 3 bases, with 8 bases between. Looked up from germline, CDR1 is SGHVS and CDR2 is FNYEAQ. The CDR3 sequence is CASSLAAVKETQYF. CDR3 in DNA: TGTGCCAGCAGCTTAGCGGCGGTCAAAGAGACCCAGTACTTC.

The chain employs TRBV4-2 and TRBJ1-2; perhaps TRBD1 as D (6 bases). Deletions cut 0 bases from V and 6 bases from J, with 8 bases between. This CDR3 has 13 residues. Germline V lookup: CDR1 LGHNA, CDR2 YNFKEQ. The CDR3 loop is CASSQDRGDGYTF. The CDR3 DNA sequence: TGTGCCAGCAGCCAAGACAGGGGCGATGGCTACACCTTC.

The sample holds a few counts of this clone. The chain joins TRBV4-2 to TRBJ1-2, with 9 bases fitting TRBD1. Germline V gene data show CDR1 as LGHNA and CDR2 as YNFKEQ. J was trimmed by 4 bases and V by 4 bases; bases with no gene match: 13. This CDR3 region has 17 residues. DNA of the CDR3: TGTGCCAGCAGCCCGGTACAGGGGGCACAGCTAGGCTATGGCTACACCTTC. As protein: CASSPVQGAQLGYGYTF.

This clone has a handful of counts. This chain connects TRBV9 to TRBJ1-2; perhaps TRBD1 as D (6 bases). Germline-derived CDR1 and CDR2 are SGDLS and YYNGEE. CDR3 length equals 15 residues. The V and J ends lost 0 bases and 6 bases respectively, with 15 bases between them. CDR3 protein: CASSVGDTLGHGYTF. The CDR3 nucleotides read TGTGCCAGCAGCGTAGGGGACACCTTAGGTCATGGCTACACCTTC.